This entry lists 31 T cell receptor beta chains sequenced from one sample in a study of regulatory T cells in long-lasting Graves disease. Sequencing libraries for TCR beta were prepared with iRepertoire HTBI primers and Arm-PCR of CDR3 regions. TCRdb independently ran MiXCR on the multiplex PCR reads; one entry per CDR3 protein. This table has roughly 420,000 distinct CDR3 sequences, about 15% appearing once. Regarding time point: newly diagnosed GD, antithyroid drugs for less than 3 months. Extracted PBMC RNA gave rise to the TCR library. A further study also used this sample, focusing on T cells in Graves' hyperthyroidism and ophthalmopathy.

The specimen comprised peripheral blood mononuclear cells (PBMCs), sampled at new diagnosis, from a patient treated with antithyroid drugs. The receptors stem from a woman between 45 and 60 years old with Graves disease.

This clonotype was picked up many times. This chain connects TRBV28 to TRBJ1-5; 7 bases align to TRBD1. This CDR3 region has 15 residues. J lost 5 bases, V lost 6 bases, and 10 bases had no gene match. Germline CDR1 and CDR2: MDHEN and SYDVKM. The CDR3 is CASSVRQGGYQPQHF. DNA for the CDR3: TGTGCCAGCAGCGTTCGACAGGGAGGATATCAGCCCCAGCATTTT.

This clonotype was counted only a few times. This chain links TRBV28 with TRBJ2-2; D is perhaps TRBD2 (6 bases). This CDR3 comprises 16 residues. Germline CDR1 is MDHEN and CDR2 is SYDVKM. V dropped 1 base and J dropped 7 bases, with 16 bases sitting between them. CDR3 coding DNA: TGTGCCAGCAGTTTATCTCCGGGGGTTGGTATCGGGGAGCTGTTTTTT. Protein product: CASSLSPGVGIGELFF.

This clonotype was seen many times. This chain uses TRBV2 with TRBJ2-1, with 10 bases that match TRBD2. Per the germline V gene, CDR1 is SNHLY and CDR2 is FYNNEI. CDR3 size: 15 residues. V lost 5 bases to trimming and J lost 4 bases; unmatched junction nucleotides: 5. Here the CDR3 DNA reads TGTGCCAGCAGTCCTACTAGCGGGGTATACAATGAGCAGTTCTTC. It yields the protein CASSPTSGVYNEQFF.

This chain joins TRBV19 and TRBJ1-4; a weak D match, TRBD1 (5 bases). The CDR3 runs 15 residues. Deletions cut 5 bases from V and 0 bases from J, with 10 bases between. Looked up from germline, CDR1 is LNHDA and CDR2 is SQIVND (reference sequence). CDR3 region: CASSVQVATNEKLFF. DNA of the CDR3: TGTGCCAGTAGTGTACAGGTTGCAACTAATGAAAAACTGTTTTTT.

This chain joins TRBV28 and TRBJ2-4; D is uncertain. The CDR3 totals 13 residues. Trimming took off 5 bases at V and 9 bases at J, with 14 bases between the two ends. Germline V gene sequence: CDR1 MDHEN, CDR2 SYDVKM. CDR3 sequence reads: CASSLPPQAIQYF. The CDR3 DNA sequence: TGTGCCAGCAGTCTACCGCCTCAGGCCATTCAGTACTTC.

The CDR3 region is CASERRFGAEAFF. In nucleotides, the CDR3 is TGTGCCAGCGAGCGGCGGTTCGGGGCTGAAGCTTTCTTT. This chain links TRBV5-8 with TRBJ1-1; D is unresolved. The CDR3 has 13 residues. Germline V gives CDR1 SGHTS, CDR2 YDEGEE. V was trimmed by 7 bases and J by 6 bases, leaving 16 bases between them.

This clonotype was seen repeatedly, ten times or more. The chain's CDR3 is CAWSVQELGETQYF. The CDR3 coding sequence is TGTGCCTGGAGTGTACAGGAGTTGGGGGAGACCCAGTACTTC. V usage is TRBV30 and J usage is TRBJ2-5; TRBD1 might be the D (5 bases). This CDR3 has 14 residues. Germline values: CDR1 GTSNPN, CDR2 SVGIG (reference sequence). V lost 0 bases and J lost 5, with 13 bases in between.

The chain is built from TRBV5-1 and TRBJ2-2; 7 nucleotides align to TRBD2. The CDR3 is made up of 16 amino acids. Germline trimming cut 0 bases from V and 2 bases from J; bases unmatched to any gene: 4. Germline values: CDR1 SGHRS, CDR2 YFSETQ. This CDR3 reads CASSLEASGNTGELFF. The CDR3 DNA reads TGCGCCAGCAGCTTGGAGGCTAGCGGAAACACCGGGGAGCTGTTTTTT.

This clonotype came up many times. This rearrangement joins TRBV20-1 to TRBJ1-3, with 7 bases aligning to TRBD1. V lost 1 base and J lost 0; bases outside the gene matches: 12. Germline lookup yields CDR1 DFQATT and CDR2 SNEGSKA (reference sequence). The length of the CDR3 is 18 residues. Written as DNA, the CDR3 is TGCAGTGCTAGAGTTCCACCTCTACAGGGGACCTCTGGAAACACCATATATTTT. This gives the protein CSARVPPLQGTSGNTIYF.

This sequence joins TRBV7-9 and TRBJ1-2; D might be TRBD1 (6 bases). The ends were cut back, 5 bases at V and 0 bases at J, with 13 bases in the middle. CDR3 length: 15 residues. Germline CDR1 SEHNR, CDR2 FQNEAQ (reference sequence). CDR3 DNA: TGTGCCAGCAGCAAACTGGGGACAACTAACTATGGCTACACCTTC. This sequence encodes CASSKLGTTNYGYTF.

This clonotype was found many times. The rearrangement joins TRBV12-3 or TRBV12-4 to TRBJ2-7, with D perhaps matching TRBD2 (5 bases). The CDR3 spans 13 residues. The V end lost 1 base, the J end lost 1 base, and 5 bases lay between the germline ends. The CDR3 coding sequence is TGTGCCAGCAGTTTAGGGGAGTCCTACGAGCAGTACTTC. Translation gives CASSLGESYEQYF.

At least ten counts were recorded for this clonotype. V is TRBV20-1 and J is TRBJ2-1, with TRBD1 matching over 8 bases. Germline V gene sequence: CDR1 DFQATT, CDR2 SNEGSKA (reference sequence). Germline trimming cut 5 bases from V and 1 base from J; bases unmatched to any gene: 4. The CDR3 has 14 residues. The CDR3 sequence: CSAPQGASYNEQFF. The CDR3 coding sequence is TGCAGTGCTCCGCAGGGGGCTTCCTACAATGAGCAGTTCTTC.

This clonotype was observed a handful of times. Possible read error: a much larger clone is one base away. The missing conserved phenylalanine or tryptophan at the end of this CDR3 makes a read error likely. The chain is built from TRBV29-1 and TRBJ2-3; D is perhaps TRBD2 (7 bases). The length of the CDR3 is 15 residues. The germline V and J ends were trimmed by 1 base and 4 bases, with 15 bases remaining between them. Germline-derived CDR1 and CDR2 are SQVTM and ANQGSEA. The CDR3 sequence: CSVEGSGGGADTQYL. The CDR3 region has the DNA TGCAGCGTTGAAGGTAGCGGAGGGGGGGCAGATACGCAGTATCTT.

Comments on this clonotype: A much more abundant neighbour one base away suggests this may be a read error. This chain joins TRBV7-9 and TRBJ2-7, with unresolved D. V was trimmed by 9 bases and J by 7 bases, leaving 16 bases between them. The CDR3 sequence is 12 residues long. From germline, CDR1 is SEHNR and CDR2 FQNEAQ (reference sequence). The CDR3 region is CASTDGVAEQYF. CDR3 in DNA: TGTGCCAGTACCGACGGTGTCGCGGAGCAGTACTTC.

This clonotype was detected only a few times. This chain connects TRBV7-9 to TRBJ1-6; 9 bases fit TRBD1. Germline CDR1 is SEHNR and CDR2 is FQNEAQ (reference sequence). The CDR3 extends over 14 amino acids. V lost 5 bases, J lost 10 bases, and 6 bases stayed unmatched. This chain's CDR3 is CASSNRDRDSPLHF. For the CDR3, the DNA is TGTGCCAGCAGCAACCGGGACAGGGACTCACCCCTCCACTTT.

In its sample, this clonotype was seen many times. The rearrangement links TRBV5-1 to TRBJ2-3; 7 positions agree with TRBD1. Germline CDR1 reads SGHRS; CDR2 reads YFSETQ. The CDR3 runs 16 residues. The V segment lost 4 bases and the J segment 2 bases; nucleotides outside the gene matches: 10. The CDR3 protein is CASSPLDRFHTDTQYF. In DNA form, the CDR3 reads TGCGCCAGCAGCCCTTTGGACAGGTTCCACACAGATACGCAGTATTTT.

This clonotype was counted at least ten times. The chain combines TRBV11-2 with TRBJ2-1; TRBD2 agrees at 7 bases. The CDR3 runs 16 residues. The germline V gene has CDR1 SGHAT and CDR2 FQNNGV. The V gene end was trimmed by 5 bases and the J gene end by 4 bases; junction bases not matched to a gene: 11. The CDR3 loop is CASSLTSPTFYNEQFF. The CDR3 DNA reads as TGTGCCAGCAGCCTGACTAGCCCCACCTTTTACAATGAGCAGTTCTTC.

In its sample, this clonotype was seen many times. The chain employs TRBV7-9 and TRBJ2-2, with a possible D match to TRBD1 (6 bases). Germline V gene lookup returns CDR1 SEHNR and CDR2 FQNEAQ (reference sequence). The CDR3 loop spans 17 amino acids. V lost 0 bases and J lost 2, with 13 bases in between. This CDR3 reads CASSLAGAGENTGELFF. The CDR3 bases are TGTGCCAGCAGCTTAGCCGGTGCAGGGGAAAACACCGGGGAGCTGTTTTTT.

This clonotype came up many times. V is TRBV4-1 and J is TRBJ2-5; TRBD2 agrees at 10 bases. CDR3 length equals 16 residues. The V and J ends lost 1 base and 4 bases, in that order; junction bases with no gene match: 6. Germline V CDR1 and CDR2: MGHRA, YSYEKL. The CDR3 loop reads CASSQGAGGPRETQYF. The CDR3 coding sequence is TGCGCCAGCAGCCAAGGAGCGGGAGGGCCGCGAGAGACCCAGTACTTC.

Comments on this clonotype: In this CDR3 the conserved last residue, phenylalanine or tryptophan, is missing, so a read error is likely. Here the CDR3 reads CASSQVTSALAKNIQYC. The CDR3 DNA is TGTGCCAGCAGCCAAGTGACTAGCGCTCTAGCCAAAAACATTCAGTACTGC. The chain couples TRBV3-1 to TRBJ2-4; 8 nucleotides agree with TRBD2. The V and J ends lost 1 base and 0 bases, in that order; junction bases with no gene match: 5. This CDR3 spans 17 amino acids. CDR1 and CDR2 (germline): LGHDT, YNNKEL (reference sequence).

The rearrangement links TRBV7-9 to TRBJ2-6; possibly TRBD2 for D (6 bases). Germline values: CDR1 SEHNR, CDR2 FQNEAQ (reference sequence). The CDR3 has 15 residues. V dropped 7 bases and J dropped 3 bases, with 13 bases sitting between them. In nucleotides, the CDR3 is TGTGCCAGCACCACCCAGGGAGGTGGGGCCAACGTCCTGACTTTC. It yields the protein CASTTQGGGANVLTF.

A few counts support this clonotype. This sequence joins TRBV19 and TRBJ2-3; 8 nucleotides align to TRBD2. The germline CDR1 and CDR2 sequences are LNHDA and SQIVND (reference sequence). V lost 7 bases, J lost 3 bases, and 9 bases stayed unmatched. The CDR3 has 15 residues. CDR3 DNA sequence: TGTGCCAGTACCTCCACTAGCGGAAGAACAGATACGCAGTATTTT. Its protein is CASTSTSGRTDTQYF.

This clonotype was counted only a few times. The J gene is TRBJ2-2, the V gene TRBV19; D uncertain. This CDR3 comprises 17 residues. The germline V and J ends were trimmed by 7 bases and 0 bases, with 18 bases remaining between them. From germline, CDR1 is LNHDA and CDR2 SQIVND (reference sequence). The CDR3 sequence: CASTIPDGYSNTGELFF. The CDR3 nucleotides are TGTGCCAGTACCATACCAGACGGATATTCGAACACCGGGGAGCTGTTTTTT.

A few counts support this clonotype. CDR3 in amino acids: CASSLKGSVEQFF. The CDR3 coding sequence is TGTGCCAGCAGTTTAAAGGGATCTGTTGAGCAGTTCTTC. The chain is built from TRBV12-3 or TRBV12-4 and TRBJ2-1, with unresolved D. This CDR3 region has 13 residues. The V end lost 2 bases, the J end lost 9 bases, and 11 bases lay between the germline ends.

This clonotype has a handful of counts. The gene calls are TRBV7-3 and TRBJ2-1, with 14 positions matching TRBD2. Germline V CDR1 and CDR2: SGHTA, FQGTGA. V gave up 7 bases and J gave up 10 bases; unmatched junction bases: 12. The CDR3 has 16 amino acids. The CDR3 protein is CASNSPTSGRAGEQFF. CDR3 sequence (DNA): TGTGCCAGCAACTCCCCGACTAGCGGGAGGGCCGGGGAGCAGTTCTTC.

This clonotype was seen ten or more times. The rearrangement uses TRBV29-1 and TRBJ2-7; the match to TRBD2 covers 11 bases. The CDR3 sequence is 15 residues long. V was clipped by 6 bases and J by 5 bases; unmatched bases: 12. Germline V gene data show CDR1 as SQVTM and CDR2 as ANQGSEA. Here the CDR3 DNA reads TGCAGCGTACGACCCACTAGCGGGAGTGGGGACGAGCAGTACTTC. This sequence encodes CSVRPTSGSGDEQYF.

The chain uses TRBV11-2 and TRBJ2-7; D gene ambiguous. Germline V gene data show CDR1 as SGHAT and CDR2 as FQNNGV. The CDR3 has 13 residues. Deletions cut 5 bases from V and 5 bases from J, with 13 bases between. The CDR3 loop reads CASSPGYFHEQYF. The DNA for the CDR3 is TGTGCCAGCAGCCCCGGTTATTTCCACGAGCAGTACTTC.

This clonotype was counted ten times or more. This rearrangement joins TRBV25-1 to TRBJ2-3; 13 bases map to TRBD2. The CDR3 is made up of 19 amino acids. The V gene end was trimmed by 4 bases and the J gene end by 4 bases; junction bases not matched to a gene: 14. The germline V gene has CDR1 MGHDK and CDR2 SYGVNS. Here the CDR3 reads CASSGIRTSGSQTSDTQYF. The CDR3 DNA sequence: TGTGCCAGCAGTGGCATACGGACTAGCGGGAGCCAAACCTCAGATACGCAGTATTTT.

This clonotype was detected ten times or more. The rearrangement links TRBV28 to TRBJ1-1; D perhaps matches TRBD1 (6 bases). CDR3 size: 14 residues. Trimming stripped 6 bases from V and 3 bases from J, with 14 bases between. Looked up from germline, CDR1 is MDHEN and CDR2 is SYDVKM. CDR3 sequence: CASSVTQGYTEAFF. CDR3 in DNA: TGTGCCAGCAGCGTTACACAGGGATACACTGAAGCTTTCTTT.

This clonotype was seen at least ten times. The J gene is TRBJ2-3, the V gene TRBV2; D is undetermined. Germline CDR1 SNHLY, CDR2 FYNNEI. The CDR3 is made up of 11 amino acids. The ends were cut back, 5 bases at V and 6 bases at J, with 6 bases in the middle. CDR3 residues: CASSSKDTQYF. The CDR3 DNA sequence: TGTGCCAGCAGTTCCAAGGATACGCAGTATTTT.

At least ten counts were recorded for this clonotype. This chain links TRBV2 with TRBJ2-5; maybe TRBD1 (6 bases). Germline loops: CDR1 SNHLY, CDR2 FYNNEI. Trimming left V 4 bases short and J 0 bases short, with 12 bases between. The CDR3 is 15 residues long. The CDR3 here is CASSAPGQHQETQYF. The DNA of the CDR3 is TGTGCCAGCAGTGCCCCGGGACAACACCAAGAGACCCAGTACTTC. Drawing the rest from reference TRBV2 and TRBJ2-5, the complete variable domain is EPEVTQTPSHQVTQMGQEVILRCVPISNHLYFYWYRQILGQKVEFLVSFYNNEISEKSEIFDDQFSVERPDGSNFTLKIRSTKLEDSAMYFCASSAPGQHQETQYFGPGTRLLVL.